This T cell receptor beta chain is drawn from a study of CXCR3-negative and CXCR3-positive naive CD8 T cells. Study-level findings and limits: Naive subsets expressed similar surface CD5; TRB CDR3 features served to infer TCR strength. More hydrophobic TRB CDR3s were found in CXCR3-positive naive cells than in CXCR3-negative naive cells. Cryopreserved cells showed partially decreased CXCR3 expression, and most assays used fresh PBMCs.

To note about this clonotype: Its antigen is as yet unknown.

The CDR3 has 13 amino acids. Looked up from germline, CDR1 is KGHSY and CDR2 is FQNENV. Every individual CD8+ T cell subset underwent sorting in triplicate at approximately 280,000 cells apiece. CD45RO-CCR7+CD27+CD95- characterized naive CD8+ T cells. Via 5' RACE with UMI labels, TRB cDNA libraries were prepared. Using the 5' RACE reads, TCRdb records one entry per CDR3 protein without DNA. This table holds 85,000 to 130,000 distinct CDR3 sequences. The chain couples TRBV16 to TRBJ2-7; TCRdb reports TRBD1, a call that lacks DNA to check it against. The TCR originated in a human donor in good health. Some clones in this sample may be carry-over from other donors' samples. Sequences were obtained from naive CXCR3+ CD8+ T cells from blood. Subset of the sample: CD45RO-CCR7+CD27+CD95- naive CD8+ T cells expressing CXCR3 (TNR3+). The CDR3: CASSFVTGLEQYF.